The clone carrying this T cell receptor beta chain has ten or more counts. Its matching antigen is unknown. Template material for amplifying TCR beta CDR3 regions consisted of RNA transcripts. First-round RT-PCR with HTBI primers amplified the TCR CDR3 region. Each CDR3 protein gets one entry after TCRdb re-called the multiplex PCR reads with MiXCR. The sample lists approximately 210,000 distinct CDR3 sequences; roughly 17% were seen once. This sample stems from a study of T cells in Graves' hyperthyroidism and ophthalmopathy. Study observations and caveats: Separating ophthalmopathy from stable hyperthyroidism was achieved by a 13 V-J model.

Deletions cut 3 bases from V and 11 bases from J, with 14 bases between. There are 13 residues in the CDR3. The source is a man aged 50-59 years with Graves' hyperthyroidism. The J gene is TRBJ1-3, the V gene TRBV12-3 or TRBV12-4; no firm D call. Sequenced material: blood. The CDR3 region is CASSLEDGRAIYF. In nucleotides, the CDR3 is TGTGCCAGCAGTTTGGAAGACGGGAGAGCCATATATTTT.